One sample yielded the 9 T cell receptor beta chains listed below, sequenced in a study of CD8+ T cells in alopecia areata. As the sequencing template, cDNA was produced by extracting RNA and reverse transcribing it. TCRdb's table, derived via immunoSEQ multiplex PCR, lists solely in-frame clones and lacks some. The data show under 250,000 clones, just over 55% seen once. Material for sequencing was CD8+ T cells sorted from blood. These TCRs come from a human donor in good health.

This clone was counted a few times. The V gene is TRBV30, the J gene TRBJ1-1; 8 bases map to TRBD1. The CDR3 loop spans 13 amino acids. V trimming: 3 bases; J trimming: 5 bases; junction bases outside the gene matches: 5. Germline values: CDR1 GTSNPN, CDR2 SVGIG (reference sequence). The CDR3 sequence is CAWRGTGWTEAFF. In nucleotides, the CDR3 is TGTGCCTGGAGGGGGACAGGTTGGACTGAAGCTTTCTTT. Full variable domain (remainder filled in from reference TRBV30 and TRBJ1-1): SQTIHQWPATLVQPVGSPLSLECTVEGTSNPNLYWYRQAAGRGLQLLFYSVGIGQISSEVPQNLSASRPQDRQFILSSKKLLLSDSGFYLCAWRGTGWTEAFFGQGTRLTVV.

J is TRBJ2-7 and V is TRBV2; D possibly corresponds to TRBD1 (6 bases). Between the trimmed V and J ends, which lost 5 bases and 7 bases, there was a span of 15 bases. The CDR3 is 13 amino acids. Per germline, CDR1 SNHLY and CDR2 FYNNEI. This CDR3 reads CASSTRPGDEQYF. In nucleotides, the CDR3 is TGTGCCAGCAGTACCAGGCCAGGGGATGAGCAGTACTTC.

This chain links TRBV7-6 with TRBJ2-7; D possibly corresponds to TRBD2 (5 bases). The V gene's germline CDR1 is SGHVS and CDR2 FNYEAQ. Between the trimmed V and J ends, which lost 5 bases and 5 bases, there was a span of 25 bases. The CDR3 has 17 amino acids. The CDR3 nucleotides are TGTGCCAGCAGCAGTAGGCGGGTGAGACTCTTCACCGACGAGCAGTACTTC. It is translated as CASSSRRVRLFTDEQYF.

In this sample, this clone turned up a few times. This chain joins TRBV5-1 and TRBJ2-5; 9 nucleotides agree with TRBD2. Trimming at V came to 2 bases and at J to 5 bases, leaving 19 bases not matched to a gene. The germline gives CDR1 SGHRS, CDR2 YFSETQ. The CDR3 sequence is 19 residues long. CDR3 loop: CASSFLFSGGPIPGETQYF. The DNA for the CDR3 is TGCGCCAGCAGCTTCCTCTTTAGCGGGGGCCCCATCCCAGGGGAGACCCAGTACTTC.

This clone was observed a handful of times. The chain has TRBV9 and TRBJ1-1; 9 positions match TRBD1. Germline V CDR1 and CDR2: SGDLS, YYNGEE. The ends lost 4 bases at V and 1 base at J; junction bases unmatched: 5. The CDR3 spans 15 residues. CDR3 protein: CASSLTGGRNTEAFF. The CDR3 DNA sequence: TGTGCCAGCAGCTTAACAGGGGGCCGGAACACTGAAGCTTTCTTT.

The CDR3 DNA follows: TGTGCCAGCAGCAGGTACAGGTTTAACACTGAAGCTTTCTTT. Translation gives CASSRYRFNTEAFF. V is TRBV7-8 and J is TRBJ1-1, with D possibly matching TRBD1 (5 bases). CDR3 size: 14 residues. CDR1 is SGHVS and CDR2 is FQNEAQ in the germline V gene. The V end lost 5 bases, the J end lost 2 bases, and 12 bases lay between the germline ends.

J is TRBJ2-7 and V is TRBV6-1, with TRBD2 matching 8 bases. Unmatched junction bases numbered 10, after V lost 7 bases and J lost 2 bases. From germline, CDR1 is MNHNS and CDR2 SASEGT. This CDR3 region has 15 residues. The DNA for the CDR3 is TGTGCCAGCACCCCGGGGGGGTGGGAGGCCTACGAGCAGTACTTC. Its translation: CASTPGGWEAYEQYF.

The chain recombines TRBV29-1 with TRBJ2-7; D is perhaps TRBD1 (6 bases). Looked up from germline, CDR1 is SQVTM and CDR2 is ANQGSEA. Trimming removed 8 bases at V and 4 bases at J, with 18 bases between. This CDR3 has 13 residues. CDR3 sequence reads: CSFRSGDVYEQYF. The CDR3 DNA is TGCAGCTTCAGGTCAGGGGACGTTTACGAGCAGTACTTC.

The chain uses TRBV2 and TRBJ2-1, with TRBD2 matching over 9 bases. Germline-derived CDR1 and CDR2 are SNHLY and FYNNEI. The length of the CDR3 is 15 residues. V lost 2 bases to trimming and J lost 5 bases; unmatched junction nucleotides: 4. CDR3 sequence (DNA): TGTGCCAGCAGTGAAATCGCGGGGGGGAACAATGAGCAGTTCTTC. It yields the protein CASSEIAGGNNEQFF.